This TCR beta chain stems from a study of pediatric ulcerative colitis. Study observations and caveats: This repertoire reflects total lymphocytes rather than subpopulations like regulatory T cells. Rectal repertoires separated controls, mild-moderate and acute severe colitis.

A note on this clone: Its antigen is unidentified.

The table came from immunoSEQ multiplex PCR; TCRdb's copy has only in-frame clones and leaves some out. This sample has around 34,000 clones, with around 80% found just once. Rectal tissue came from one to two pinch biopsies taken at colonoscopy. CDR3 length: 14 amino acids. J was trimmed by 3 bases and V by 8 bases; bases with no gene match: 9. Per the germline V gene, CDR1 is MNHEY and CDR2 is SMNVEV (reference sequence). The sequence derives from a boy aged 5-17 years with mild ulcerative colitis. The sequencing sample was made of gut tissue. The chain links TRBV27 to TRBJ1-2; 7 bases are a match to TRBD1. CDR3 coding DNA: TGTGCCAGCTTCTCGAACAGGGGAGACTATGGCTACACCTTC. This translates into CASFSNRGDYGYTF.